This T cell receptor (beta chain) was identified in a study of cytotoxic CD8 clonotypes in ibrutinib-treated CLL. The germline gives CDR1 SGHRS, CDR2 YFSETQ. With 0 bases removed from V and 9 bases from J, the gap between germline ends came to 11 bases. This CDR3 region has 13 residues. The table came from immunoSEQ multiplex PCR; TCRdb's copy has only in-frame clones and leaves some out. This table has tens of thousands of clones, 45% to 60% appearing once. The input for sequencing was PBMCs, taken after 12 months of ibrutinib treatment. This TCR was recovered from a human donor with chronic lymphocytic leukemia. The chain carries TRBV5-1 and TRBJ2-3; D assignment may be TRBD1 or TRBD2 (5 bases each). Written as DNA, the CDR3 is TGCGCCAGCAGCTTGGCGGGGCTAGGAACGCAGTATTTT. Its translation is CASSLAGLGTQYF.